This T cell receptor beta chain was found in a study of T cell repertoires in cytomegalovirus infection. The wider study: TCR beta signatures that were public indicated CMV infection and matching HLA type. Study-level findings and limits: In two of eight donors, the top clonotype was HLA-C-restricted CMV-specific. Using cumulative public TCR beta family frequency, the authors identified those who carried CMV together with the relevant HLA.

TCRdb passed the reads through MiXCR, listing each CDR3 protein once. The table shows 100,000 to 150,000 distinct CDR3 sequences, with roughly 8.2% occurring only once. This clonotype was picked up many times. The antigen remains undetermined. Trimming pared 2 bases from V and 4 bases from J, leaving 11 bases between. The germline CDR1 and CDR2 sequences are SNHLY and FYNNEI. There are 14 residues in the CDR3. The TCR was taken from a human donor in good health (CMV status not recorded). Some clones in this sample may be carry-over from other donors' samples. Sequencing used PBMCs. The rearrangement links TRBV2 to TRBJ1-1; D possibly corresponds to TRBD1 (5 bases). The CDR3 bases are TGTGCCAGCAGTGAAACCCGGACACCCACTGAAGCTTTCTTT. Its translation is CASSETRTPTEAFF.